The present T cell receptor (beta chain) was sequenced within a study of blood T cell repertoires in COVID-19. Overall study: Spain, Italy and the United States supplied samples that represented acute and convalescent COVID-19. The cDNA or gDNA used as material had been derived from T cells, B-cell-depleted T cells, or PBMCs.

Per the authors' pipeline: Using reference gene primer amplification, nucleated cell counts were estimated. Method: immunoSEQ multiplex PCR; TCRdb's copy keeps in-frame clones and lacks some. From that table come the V and J calls and clone size; the DNA was used to work out D and trimming. The data show about 150,000 clones, 75% to 90% seen once. This CDR3 is 15 amino acids long. Looked up from germline, CDR1 is SGHTA and CDR2 is FQGNSA. Trimming removed 5 bases from V and 10 bases from J, with 18 bases in between. Material for sequencing was peripheral blood. The chain has TRBV7-2 and TRBJ1-6; a weak D match, TRBD1 (6 bases). The sequence came from a man in his sixties with acute or convalescent COVID-19. In DNA form, the CDR3 reads TGTGCCAGCAGCCCCCCGGGGGGGGCCGGATCACCCCTCCACTTT. As protein: CASSPPGGAGSPLHF. The whole variable domain, remainder taken from reference TRBV7-2 and TRBJ1-6, is GAGVSQSPSNKVTEKGKDVELRCDPISGHTALYWYRQSLGQGLEFLIYFQGNSAPDKSGLPSDRFSAERTGGSVSTLTIQRTQQEDSAVYLCASSPPGGAGSPLHFGNGTRLTVT.